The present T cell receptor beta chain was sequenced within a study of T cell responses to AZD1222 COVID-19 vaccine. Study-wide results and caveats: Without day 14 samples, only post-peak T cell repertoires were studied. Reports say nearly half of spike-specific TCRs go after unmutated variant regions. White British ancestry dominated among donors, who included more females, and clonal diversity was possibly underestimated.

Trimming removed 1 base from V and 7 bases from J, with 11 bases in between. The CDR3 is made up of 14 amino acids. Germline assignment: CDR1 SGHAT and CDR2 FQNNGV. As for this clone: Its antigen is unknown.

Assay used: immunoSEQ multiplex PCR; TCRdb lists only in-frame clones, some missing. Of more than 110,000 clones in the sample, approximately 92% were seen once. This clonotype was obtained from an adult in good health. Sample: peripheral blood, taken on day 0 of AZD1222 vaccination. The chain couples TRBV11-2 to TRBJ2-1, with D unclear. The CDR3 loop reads CASSLAGSGNEQFF. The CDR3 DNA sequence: TGTGCCAGCAGCTTAGCGGGTAGTGGGAATGAGCAGTTCTTC.